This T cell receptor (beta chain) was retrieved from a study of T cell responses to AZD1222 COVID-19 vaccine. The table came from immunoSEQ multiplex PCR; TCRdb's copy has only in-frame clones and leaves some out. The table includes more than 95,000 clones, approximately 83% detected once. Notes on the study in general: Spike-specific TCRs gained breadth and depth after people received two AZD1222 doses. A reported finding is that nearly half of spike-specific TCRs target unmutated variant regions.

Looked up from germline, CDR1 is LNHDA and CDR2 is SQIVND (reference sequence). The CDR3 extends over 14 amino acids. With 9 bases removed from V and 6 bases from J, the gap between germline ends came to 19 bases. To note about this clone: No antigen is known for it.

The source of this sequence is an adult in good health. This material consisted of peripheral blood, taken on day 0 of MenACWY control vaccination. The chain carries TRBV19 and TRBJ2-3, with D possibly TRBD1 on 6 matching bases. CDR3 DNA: TGTGCCAGCAGAAACCGGGACAAGGGGGATACGCAGTATTTT. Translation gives CASRNRDKGDTQYF.